These 2 T cell receptor beta chains were all obtained from the same sample, sequenced in a study of T cells in tuberculosis. Only in-frame clones appear in the TCRdb table, and some are missing; sequencing was by immunoSEQ multiplex PCR. Here the sample spans around 32,000 clones, less than 95% being singletons. Sequences were obtained from PBMCs. The source of these receptors is a donor aged 10-30 years with latent tuberculosis or without tuberculosis infection.

The chain uses TRBV5-6 and TRBJ2-1, with 10 bases identical to TRBD2. The CDR3 has 17 amino acids. With 2 bases clipped from V and 9 bases from J, the junction kept 14 bases outside the gene matches. From germline, CDR1 is SGHDT and CDR2 YYEEEE. The CDR3, as DNA: TGTGCCAGCAGCTTCCGATTTAGCGGGAGGCGGGAAGCTGAGCAGTTCTTC. It translates to CASSFRFSGRREAEQFF.

This clone was detected once. The chain recombines TRBV12-5 with TRBJ2-7, with a possible D match to TRBD1 (5 bases). V was clipped by 2 bases and J by 1 base, with 12 bases between them. This CDR3 comprises 15 residues. Per germline, CDR1 LGHNT and CDR2 FRNRAP. This CDR3 reads CASGLPIGVSYEQYF. CDR3 bases: TGTGCTAGTGGTTTGCCAATAGGGGTTTCCTACGAGCAGTACTTC.